The clone carrying this TCR beta chain was seen a single time. J gave up 6 bases and V 10 bases, and 7 bases lay outside the gene matches. In germline, CDR1 is MDHEN, CDR2 SYDVKM. CDR3 length: 12 residues. All exposed participants met a person with COVID-19 within 2 weeks before entering the study. Source study methods: From reference gene primer amplification, estimates of nucleated cell counts were derived. TCRdb's copy holds only in-frame clones and misses some; the assay was immunoSEQ multiplex PCR. The DNA gave D and trimming, while V, J and clone size come from that table. The sample contains more than 110,000 clones, 84% of which appear only once. These data belong to a study of blood T cell repertoires in COVID-19. Across the whole study: Sources were T cells, B-cell-depleted T cells, or PBMCs; the material itself was cDNA or gDNA.

Material: PBMCs or T cells enriched from blood (not recorded which). The rearrangement links TRBV28 to TRBJ2-5, with 8 nucleotides matching TRBD1. This TCR was recovered from a woman younger than 30 who had been exposed to COVID-19. In DNA form, the CDR3 reads TGTGCCACCTGGGACAGGCTACAGACCCAGTACTTC. Its protein product is CATWDRLQTQYF. Using reference TRBV28 and TRBJ2-5 for the parts outside the CDR3, the full variable domain is DVKVTQSSRYLVKRTGEKVFLECVQDMDHENMFWYRQDPGLGLRLIYFSYDVKMKEKGDIPEGYSVSREKKERFSLILESASTNQTSMYLCATWDRLQTQYFGPGTRLLVL.